Each of the 23 T cell receptor beta chains below was sequenced from the same sample in a study of cytomegalovirus exposure and HLA in healthy donors. Both 60 Vbeta primers and 13 Jbeta primers went into the PCR. The data were produced by immunoSEQ multiplex PCR, yet TCRdb's version contains in-frame clones alone and is incomplete. Of 50,000 to 65,000 clones listed, approximately 72% are singletons. The sequenced sample consisted of PBMCs. Source of these receptors: a man aged 50 or older in good health and CMV-seropositive.

This clone was counted only a few times. CDR3 protein: CASSLYASGSRAEQYF. The CDR3 DNA sequence: TGTGCCAGCAGTTTATATGCTAGCGGGAGTCGGGCCGAGCAGTACTTC. The V and J genes are TRBV28 and TRBJ2-7; 10 bases are a match to TRBD2. This CDR3 has 16 residues. From germline, CDR1 is MDHEN and CDR2 SYDVKM. The trim removed 1 base at V and 6 bases at J, leaving 9 bases unmatched.

The CDR3 loop reads CASSLWTSANEQFF. Written as DNA, the CDR3 is TGTGCCAGCTCCCTGTGGACTAGCGCCAATGAGCAGTTCTTC. J is TRBJ2-1 and V is TRBV18; 9 positions match TRBD2. V lost 6 bases, J lost 6 bases, and 6 bases stayed unmatched. This CDR3 is built from 14 residues. Germline CDR1 is KGHSH and CDR2 is LQKENI. Full variable domain (missing parts from reference TRBV18 and TRBJ2-1): NAGVMQNPRHLVRRRGQEARLRCSPMKGHSHVYWYRQLPEEGLKFMVYLQKENIIDESGMPKERFSAEFPKEGPSILRIQQVVRGDSAAYFCASSLWTSANEQFFGPGTRLTVL.

The CDR3 region has the DNA TGCGAAAGCAGCCCAGAAGCAGGAAAAGGCTACTACGAGCAGTACTTC. Residues: CESSPEAGKGYYEQYF. This chain links TRBV4-1 with TRBJ2-7, with unresolved D. The CDR3 is made up of 16 amino acids. CDR1 and CDR2 from the germline V gene are MGHRA and YSYEKL.

CDR3 loop: CASAPREINEKLFF. CDR3 nucleotides: TGTGCCAGCGCCCCACGGGAAATTAATGAAAAACTGTTTTTT. The chain recombines TRBV6-5 with TRBJ1-4; D gene ambiguous. Per germline, CDR1 MNHEY and CDR2 SVGAGI. The germline V and J ends were trimmed by 8 bases and 4 bases, with 14 bases remaining between them. This CDR3 spans 14 amino acids.

The chain uses TRBV4-3 and TRBJ2-2, with D perhaps TRBD2 (6 bases). Germline-derived CDR1 and CDR2 are LGHNA and YSLEER. This CDR3 comprises 19 residues. Trimming shortened V by 1 base and J by 6 bases, and 24 bases separated the two germline ends. CDR3 amino acids: CASSQGEAWQGRGPGELFF. For the CDR3, the DNA is TGCGCCAGCAGCCAAGGGGAGGCCTGGCAGGGAAGGGGTCCCGGGGAGCTGTTTTTT.

Points on this clone: Since the CDR3 does not end with the conserved phenylalanine or tryptophan, this likely comes from a read error. This sequence joins TRBV29-1 and TRBJ1-1; D is perhaps TRBD1 (5 bases). Germline lookup yields CDR1 SQVTM and CDR2 ANQGSEA. The length of the CDR3 is 12 residues. V lost 6 bases and J lost 0, with 8 bases in between. For the CDR3, the DNA is TGCAGCGTCACAGGTATGAACACTGAAGCTTTCTTG. This gives the protein CSVTGMNTEAFL.

This clone was counted between two and nine times. The DNA of the CDR3 is TGTGCCAGCAGCTTAGGATATAGGGGTAATAGCAATCAGCCCCAGCATTTT. Residues: CASSLGYRGNSNQPQHF. J is TRBJ1-5 and V is TRBV7-2, with D perhaps TRBD1 (5 bases). V lost 1 base to trimming and J lost 0 bases, with 13 bases between them. Germline V gene sequence: CDR1 SGHTA, CDR2 FQGNSA. The CDR3 sequence is 17 residues long. Drawing the rest from reference TRBV7-2 and TRBJ1-5, the complete variable domain is GAGVSQSPSNKVTEKGKDVELRCDPISGHTALYWYRQSLGQGLEFLIYFQGNSAPDKSGLPSDRFSAERTGGSVSTLTIQRTQQEDSAVYLCASSLGYRGNSNQPQHFGDGTRLSIL.

This chain joins TRBV2 and TRBJ2-2; D may be TRBD2 (5 bases). Germline V gene sequence: CDR1 SNHLY, CDR2 FYNNEI. The V gene lost 5 bases and the J gene lost 1 base, with 8 bases spanning the gap. CDR3 length equals 14 residues. CDR3 nucleotide sequence: TGTGCCAGCAGTAACGGGGAGAACACCGGGGAGCTGTTTTTT. As protein: CASSNGENTGELFF.

The J gene is TRBJ1-1, the V gene TRBV28; TRBD1 agrees at 7 bases. CDR1 is MDHEN, CDR2 SYDVKM, per germline. J gave up 1 base and V 6 bases, and 14 bases lay outside the gene matches. The length of the CDR3 is 17 residues. DNA for the CDR3: TGTGCCAGCAGAACTACAGGGGAAGCAGGGTCGAACACTGAAGCTTTCTTT. This translates into CASRTTGEAGSNTEAFF.

V and J are TRBV7-9 and TRBJ1-5; D gene uncertain. CDR3 length: 13 residues. The V end was cut by 5 bases, the J end by 0 bases, with 5 bases between. Germline-derived CDR1 and CDR2 are SEHNR and FQNEAQ (reference sequence). The chain's CDR3 is CASSGHSNQPQHF. CDR3 DNA: TGTGCCAGCAGCGGGCATAGCAATCAGCCCCAGCATTTT.

This clone was observed a single time. The chain is built from TRBV7-6 and TRBJ2-1; 9 nucleotides align to TRBD2. V was clipped by 5 bases and J by 6 bases; unmatched bases: 11. CDR3 size: 16 residues. CDR1 and CDR2 (germline): SGHVS, FNYEAQ. In DNA, the CDR3 is TGTGCCAGCAGCCCCGGGGGGCGGGGGGGCCTCAATGAGCAGTTCTTC. This sequence encodes CASSPGGRGGLNEQFF.

The rearrangement links TRBV11-2 to TRBJ1-1; TRBD1 is a possible D gene (5 bases). Germline V lookup: CDR1 SGHAT, CDR2 FQNNGV. CDR3 length: 11 residues. The ends were cut back, 1 base at V and 11 bases at J, with 8 bases in the middle. DNA for the CDR3: TGTGCCAGCAGCTTAGGTCGGGGGGCTTTCTTT. As protein: CASSLGRGAFF.

The chain couples TRBV5-1 to TRBJ2-1; D not certain. The CDR3 consists of 12 residues. Germline CDR1 is SGHRS and CDR2 is YFSETQ. Trimming left V 5 bases short and J 7 bases short, with 10 bases between. The CDR3, as DNA: TGCGCCAGCAGGGCAGATACGAATGAGCAGTTCTTC. This encodes CASRADTNEQFF.

This clone was observed a few times. V is TRBV19 and J is TRBJ1-2; D perhaps matches TRBD1 (6 bases). Trimming removed 3 bases at V and 2 bases at J, with 10 bases between. The germline gives CDR1 LNHDA, CDR2 SQIVND (reference sequence). The CDR3 is 14 amino acids. The CDR3 bases are TGTGCCAGTAGTATGCGGACAGAAAACTATGGCTACACCTTC. Residues: CASSMRTENYGYTF.

CDR3 loop: CASSNSGGASSYNEQFF. The CDR3 DNA reads as TGTGCCAGTAGTAATAGCGGGGGGGCGAGCTCCTACAATGAGCAGTTCTTC. This rearrangement joins TRBV19 to TRBJ2-1; 11 bases fit TRBD2. V was pared by 4 bases and J by 0 bases, with 5 bases of the junction left unmatched. Germline V gene data show CDR1 as LNHDA and CDR2 as SQIVND (reference sequence). The CDR3 loop spans 17 amino acids.

This clone turned up a few times. The rearrangement links TRBV7-9 to TRBJ2-4; 8 bases align to TRBD2. This CDR3 contains 16 residues. Germline V CDR1 and CDR2: SEHNR, FQNEAQ (reference sequence). V shed 5 bases, J shed 0 bases, and the junction held 6 bases outside the gene matches. The CDR3 loop is CASSPGGGVAKNIQYF. The DNA for the CDR3 is TGTGCCAGCAGCCCCGGGGGGGGTGTAGCCAAAAACATTCAGTACTTC. The variable domain in full, with the rest retrieved from reference TRBV7-9 and TRBJ2-4, is DTGVSQNPRHKITKRGQNVTFRCDPISEHNRLYWYRQTLGQGPEFLTYFQNEAQLEKSRLLSDRFSAERPKGSFSTLEIQRTEQGDSAMYLCASSPGGGVAKNIQYFGAGTRLSVL.

The chain links TRBV29-1 to TRBJ2-5; tentative D call: TRBD2 (5 bases). The length of the CDR3 is 14 residues. V dropped 6 bases and J dropped 2 bases, with 16 bases sitting between them. Germline V gene data show CDR1 as SQVTM and CDR2 as ANQGSEA. In DNA form, the CDR3 reads TGCAGCGTCGAGAGGTCCAGCGGTCAAGAGACCCAGTACTTC. It is translated as CSVERSSGQETQYF.

The chain couples TRBV10-3 to TRBJ2-7; the match to TRBD2 covers 11 bases. Losses at the gene ends were 0 bases for V and 7 bases for J; bases not matched to a gene: 8. The CDR3 contains 16 residues. The germline V gene encodes CDR1 ENHRY and CDR2 SYGVKD. The CDR3 bases are TGTGCCATCAGTGAGTCGGAACTAGCGGGAGAGGGGGAGCAGTACTTC. Its translation: CAISESELAGEGEQYF.

The chain links TRBV18 to TRBJ1-4, with D perhaps matching TRBD1 (5 bases). V gave up 5 bases and J gave up 5 bases, with 15 bases separating them. Germline V gene lookup returns CDR1 KGHSH and CDR2 LQKENI. The CDR3 has 15 residues. The CDR3 DNA sequence: TGTGCCAGCTCATCCGGTGGGGCCGGCAATGAAAAACTGTTTTTT. Translation gives CASSSGGAGNEKLFF.

This clone was counted only a few times. The chain employs TRBV7-8 and TRBJ2-7, with 7 bases that match TRBD1. The CDR3 has 12 amino acids. Germline CDR1 is SGHVS and CDR2 is FQNEAQ. Trimming cost V 5 bases and J 6 bases; bases outside gene matches: 4. The CDR3 nucleotides are TGTGCCAGCAGCCGGCCAGGGGGCGAGCAGTACTTC. Amino acids: CASSRPGGEQYF.

V usage is TRBV5-1 and J usage is TRBJ2-7; D is possibly TRBD2 (6 bases). Germline V gene sequence: CDR1 SGHRS, CDR2 YFSETQ. Trimming cost V 4 bases and J 2 bases, with 13 bases left between them. The CDR3 contains 14 residues. CDR3 nucleotide sequence: TGCGCCAGCAGCCCCCAACCGGGAGCCTACGAGCAGTACTTC. Translated, it gives CASSPQPGAYEQYF. The whole variable domain, filled in from reference TRBV5-1 and TRBJ2-7, reads KAGVTQTPRYLIKTRGQQVTLSCSPISGHRSVSWYQQTPGQGLQFLFEYFSETQRNKGNFPGRFSGRQFSNSRSEMNVSTLELGDSALYLCASSPQPGAYEQYFGPGTRLTVT.

The chain is built from TRBV5-8 and TRBJ2-1; 9 bases are a match to TRBD1. The CDR3 loop spans 15 amino acids. Germline assignment: CDR1 SGHTS and CDR2 YDEGEE. V was pared by 1 base and J by 4 bases, with 3 bases of the junction left unmatched. This CDR3 is CASSLRGQGYNEQFF. CDR3 DNA sequence: TGTGCCAGCAGCTTGCGGGGACAGGGATACAATGAGCAGTTCTTC.

This clone was detected a few times. The CDR3 sequence: CASSSSGQGAYEQYF. The DNA for the CDR3 is TGTGCCAGCAGTTCGTCGGGACAGGGGGCATACGAGCAGTACTTC. The chain employs TRBV27 and TRBJ2-7, with 12 bases lining up with TRBD1. Germline lookup yields CDR1 MNHEY and CDR2 SMNVEV (reference sequence). The J segment lost 4 bases and the V segment lost 4 bases, leaving 5 bases of the junction unmatched. The CDR3 has 15 residues.